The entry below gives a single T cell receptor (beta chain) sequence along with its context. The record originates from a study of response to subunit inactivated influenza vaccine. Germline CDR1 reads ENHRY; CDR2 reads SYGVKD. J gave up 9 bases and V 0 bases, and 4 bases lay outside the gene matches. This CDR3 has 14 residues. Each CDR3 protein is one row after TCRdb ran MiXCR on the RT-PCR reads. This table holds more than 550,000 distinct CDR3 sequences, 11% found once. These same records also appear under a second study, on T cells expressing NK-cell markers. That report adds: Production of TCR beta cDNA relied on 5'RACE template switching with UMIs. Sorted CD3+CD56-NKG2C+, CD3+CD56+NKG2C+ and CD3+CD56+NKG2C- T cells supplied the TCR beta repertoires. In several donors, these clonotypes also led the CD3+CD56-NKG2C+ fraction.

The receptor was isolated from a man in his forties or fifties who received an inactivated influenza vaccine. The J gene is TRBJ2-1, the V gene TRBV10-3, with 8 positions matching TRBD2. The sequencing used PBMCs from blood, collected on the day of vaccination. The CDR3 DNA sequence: TGTGCCATCAGTGAGTCGTTCGGGGGGGCTGAGCAGTTCTTC. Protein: CAISESFGGAEQFF.